These T cell receptor beta chains were read from a single sample in a study of cytomegalovirus exposure and HLA in healthy donors. Here immunoSEQ multiplex PCR was the method, and the copy in TCRdb shows in-frame clones only, minus some. The table lists approximately 150,000 clones, almost 80% of them singletons. The sequencing sample was made of PBMCs. These receptors all stem from a male donor in good health and CMV-seronegative. CDR3s include the opening cysteine and the closing phenylalanine or tryptophan. The order of the fields is clone size, V gene, CDR3 length, J gene, CDR3 protein. Rows give clone size only sometimes, using once, few, many, or a class for an expanded clone.

>-|TRBV15|17|TRBJ2-3
CATSRELAGVGADTQYF
>-|TRBV18|14|TRBJ2-1
CASSLGQSTYEQFF
>-|TRBV10-3|15|TRBJ2-3
CAISEPTAGSDTQYF
>-|TRBV6-5|15|TRBJ1-2
CASSYSWATNYGYTF
>-|TRBV19|13|TRBJ2-7
CASTPGQGYEQYF
>-|TRBV9|17|TRBJ2-1
CASSAFQGLRFRNEQFF
>few|TRBV2|14|TRBJ1-1
CASSAGQGRAEAFF
>-|TRBV5-5|14|TRBJ2-7
CASSISQGAYEQYF
>-|TRBV7-9|12|TRBJ1-4
CASSPRSEKLFF
>-|TRBV2|13|TRBJ2-7
CASRRQGVYEQYF
>-|TRBV6-5|15|TRBJ2-1
CASRGDDGRAFEQFF
>-|TRBV5-4|17|TRBJ2-5
CASSPRTSGGVRETQYF
>-|TRBV5-6|16|TRBJ2-3
CASSYNSGTSTDTQYF
>-|TRBV21-1|14|TRBJ1-5
CASSREQSNQPQHF
>once|TRBV28|14|TRBJ1-5
CASSSTGTNQPQHF
>-|TRBV15|16|TRBJ1-4
CATSRDWQALNEKLFF
>-|TRBV11-2|15|TRBJ2-1
CASSLTSGAVNEQFF
>-|TRBV5-1|13|TRBJ2-7
CASSSPVSYEQYF
>-|TRBV18|16|TRBJ2-4
CASSQDGSLAKNIQYF
>-|TRBV5-1|15|TRBJ2-5
CASSPGLAGGETQYF
>once|TRBV11-2|14|TRBJ1-1
CASSPIRENTEAFF
>few|TRBV7-8|17|TRBJ2-5
CASSWGLSGGDGETQYF
>-|TRBV9|19|TRBJ2-6
CASSPGQGGLLGGANVLTF
>few|TRBV27|14|TRBJ2-7
CASSPLMSSSEQYF
>-|TRBV5-1|14|TRBJ2-5
CASSLSGETETQYF
>few|TRBV6-4|17|TRBJ2-2
CASSDSGGGANTGELFF
>-|TRBV19|16|TRBJ2-2
CASSISPGVDAGELFF
>once|TRBV4-1|18|TRBJ2-1
CASSQTTPLAGYHNEQFF
>-|TRBV5-1|16|TRBJ2-3
CASSQAQVKNTDTQYF
>-|TRBV6-1|14|TRBJ1-6
CASKEVIYNSPLHF
>-|TRBV9|15|TRBJ2-3
CASSVGRVSTDTQYF
>-|TRBV5-6|15|TRBJ2-3
CASRAGTARPDTQYF
>-|TRBV11-2|15|TRBJ2-7
CASSSGSFHEFAQYF
>few|TRBV5-1|18|TRBJ2-3
CASSSPYITGGSGDTQYF
>-|TRBV7-9|16|TRBJ1-5
CSSSLVDGTRNQPQHF
>-|TRBV6-5|13|TRBJ1-2
CASSQDRGEGYTF
>once|TRBV6-1|17|TRBJ1-5
CASSEVGRGNSNQPQHF
>-|TRBV30|17|TRBJ1-1
CAWSGSQVGVGNTEAFF
>once|TRBV2|14|TRBJ2-3
CASGGRGRWDTQYF
>-|TRBV19|12|TRBJ2-7
CPAKEGTYEQYF
>-|TRBV27|15|TRBJ2-7
CASSTPSGRLYEQYF
>-|TRBV6-5|15|TRBJ1-2
CASSYAAGVPEGYTF
>-|TRBV7-8|15|TRBJ2-7
CASSLSPGTTYEQYF
>-|TRBV7-9|14|TRBJ2-7
CSSSTEGRKYEQYF
>-|TRBV2|13|TRBJ2-1
CASTGGRINEQFF
>-|TRBV4-3|15|TRBJ2-7
CASSQARTTSYEQYF
>-|TRBV2|14|TRBJ2-4
CASSESMGGQIQYF
>-|TRBV11-2|14|TRBJ1-6
CASSVAGRNSPLHF
>few|TRBV4-1|16|TRBJ1-5
CASSQGRFVSNQPQHF